This T cell receptor (beta chain) was found in a study of cytomegalovirus exposure and HLA in healthy donors (dated by TCRdb to about 2017). At the level of the whole study: According to an earlier analysis of several hundred of the donors, 150 million to 200 million T cells yielded roughly 110 million unique TCR beta sequences and around 280 Gb of sequence data. To predict cytomegalovirus infection status, the study combined high-throughput TCR immunosequencing, statistical association of individual TCRs with disease status, and machine learning. HLA typing included class I and class II loci at four-digit resolution. In the later analysis, no new phenotypic data were used to find candidate immune exposures; instead, reliance was placed on TCR beta sequences and their occurrence across donors. Typing coverage varied by locus: 629-630 donors for A, B, C, DRB1 and DQB1; about 520 for DQA1; approximately 570 for DPA1; fewer than 480 for DPB1. Of the roughly 400 genotyped donors, around 81% fell in the genetic ancestry cluster associated with self-reported Caucasian donors. In a later analysis, previously published TCR beta repertoires from some 640 donors were re-analyzed and high-resolution HLA genotyping was added so that TCR occurrence patterns could be studied. Donor age, sex, ethnicity and CMV serostatus were compiled alongside the repertoire data. The aim of the study was to test whether cataloging public T cell receptors could identify signatures of past pathogen exposure. Among roughly 400 genotyped donors of the cohort, an average of about 220,000 unique TCR beta nucleotide sequences was sequenced per donor, of which roughly 18% were non-productive. About five DR-DQ haplotypes were treated as single units for association and clustering because of strong linkage in the cohort. In a later genetic analysis, genome-wide SNP genotypes for 398 of the 666 donors were used, and that subset was treated as a discovery cohort. Besides the first cohort of 550 to 750 subjects, a separate validation cohort made up of 120 different subjects was used. Every repertoire in the discovery cohort had been generated on one and the same sequencing platform. The study used immunosequencing to profile the T cell repertoires of hundreds of subjects and linked those repertoires to cytomegalovirus serostatus. Roughly 300 gigabases of sequencing data and approximately 85 million unique TCR sequences were included in an early release covering over 600 HLA-typed donors. An earlier analysis of 500 to 750 of the donors applied high-throughput TCR beta sequencing to assess whether each TCR beta V gene segment acted as functional or pseudogenic.

What the work shows at the level of the full study, not this receptor alone: V-gene and J-gene trimming of TCR beta chains was associated with a missense DCLRE1C variant in a later genetic analysis, and the association was replicated in an independent cohort. When HLA alleles, especially DR and DQ, strongly co-occurred, TCR associations were difficult to assign to individual alleles. A later analysis reported that several top co-occurrence clusters appeared linked to parvovirus B19, influenza, CMV and Epstein-Barr virus. The 87-base-pair reads could not distinguish some IMGT-functional V segments, including TRBV6-2 and TRBV6-3, so those segments were excluded. In vitro tests confirmed that three of the cytomegalovirus-associated TCR beta chains recognize cytomegalovirus antigens. In an earlier analysis of about 550 of the donors, most TCR beta V segments were observed in productive rearrangements about 90% or about 30% of the time, broadly matching IMGT annotations. Only TCR beta chains were sequenced in this cohort, and the absence of alpha or paired-chain data limited detectable features. Correlated functional status among segregating V segments might be attributable to linkage disequilibrium, but an unknown experimental factor could not be ruled out. Across donors, most TCR sequences were observed very rarely, whereas some public TCRs were present in many individuals. A later analysis found that HLA-associated TCR beta chains were more clonally expanded and had lower generation probabilities than equally common non-associated chains. The only immune exposure information available for the cohort was CMV serostatus. The classifier was reported to diagnose cytomegalovirus status with high specificity and sensitivity in both the original cohort and the validation cohort. In a later genetic analysis, fewer N-insertions in productive TCRs were reported among donors in an Asian-associated ancestry cluster than the roughly 700-donor mean. Approximately 18 rarely observed V segments, including chromosome 9 orphons, were excluded from the earlier analysis of about 600 of the donors because counts were too low. The authors suggested that the approach could potentially be generalized to other disease states and immunological phenotypes. A later analysis found that TCR association rates varied across HLA loci, with DRB1 alleles showing the most associated TCRs and HLA-C alleles the fewest. Sequencing depth was assumed to be roughly uniform across donors in the presence/absence analyses, though that assumption may not hold. The study gave a list of 150 to 200 TCR beta chains associated with cytomegalovirus. A further reported finding was that TCR beta sequences accurately predicted the HLA-A and HLA-B alleles for most subjects in the first cohort. A later analysis found that most CMV-associated TCR beta chains appeared HLA-restricted, with HLA associations seemingly driven largely by CMV exposure. A group of highly shared sequence variants was considered likely to be a technical artifact of the sequencing pipeline. Because HLA typing was missing for some donors at each locus, association tests included only the typed subset. Specific HLA alleles were associated with 15,000 to 20,000 TCR beta sequences at a false discovery rate of 0.05 in a later analysis.

Trimming removed 8 bases from V and 6 bases from J; the gene matches leave 13 bases unexplained. The germline V gene supplies CDR1 LGHNA and CDR2 YNFKEQ. The CDR3 runs 15 amino acids, cysteine and phenylalanine included. The retained sequence is limited to the CDR3, 45 bases, with the frame set at the first base. Library prep was done by the immunoSEQ multiplex PCR assay. For the multiplex PCR, a mixture combining 60 forward primers for TCR Vbeta segments and 13 reverse primers for TCR Jbeta segments was used. The CDR3 region of rearranged TCR beta genes was amplified from genomic DNA by a multiplex PCR assay. Amplified TCR beta libraries were sequenced as 87-base-pair reads on the Illumina HiSeq System. As for the original processing: In a later analysis, 70 million to 95 million unique TCR beta chains were counted across the 650 to 700 repertoires, and roughly 11 million of these chains were shared by at least two donors. Raw reads were error-corrected and collapsed into unique sequences by a nearest-neighbor algorithm in which closely related sequences were merged to remove PCR and sequencing errors. CDR3 sequences were aligned to IMGT reference sequences to assign V, D and J gene segments. For a sequence to be retained, at least a six-nucleotide match to both a V gene segment and a J gene segment was required. Rearrangements were classified as productive when the CDR3 lacked stop codons and remained in frame with V and J, and all other rearrangements were classified as non-productive. Following IMGT convention, CDR3 was defined as the stretch from the second conserved V-encoded cysteine to the conserved J-encoded phenylalanine. The earlier analysis of some 540 of the donors excluded any sequence lacking an unambiguous match to a single V gene segment. In an earlier analysis of approximately 560 of the donors, a V segment was called functional when productive rearrangements were above 56.7%, and segregating when the standard deviation between donors exceeded 5%. A statistical classification framework was built to diagnose cytomegalovirus status from the catalog of TCR beta chain sequences. In a later analysis, TCR nucleotide sequences were compared against IMGT/GENE-DB human TR gene sequences so that V and J genes could be assigned. In a later analysis, CDR3 sequences and most-parsimonious VDJ recombination scenarios were assigned using the TCRdist pipeline. In a later analysis, each TCR beta chain was defined by its CDR3 amino acid sequence together with its V-gene family, and reads lacking a unique V-gene family were excluded. In a later analysis, 450 to 600 highly shared, low-generation-probability nucleotide sequences were removed to address suspected cross-contamination and a sequencing artifact. For each public chain, a later analysis derived a clonal expansion index from normalized ranks of inferred template counts within each repertoire. In a later analysis, generation probabilities were computed with a VDJ recombination model fitted to out-of-frame rearrangements, and the resulting probabilities were checked against IGoR. In a later analysis, TCR-TCR, TCR-HLA and TCR-CMV co-occurrence was scored with hypergeometric tests, and a repertoire-size bias correction was applied to TCR pairs. A later analysis estimated false discovery rates by permuting HLA or CMV assignments 20 times. In a later analysis, co-occurring TCRs were grouped using DBSCAN, with TCRdist sequence similarity added in when clustering inside HLA-allele-positive subsets. Repertoires with fewer than 30,000 or more than 120,000 public chains, plus five repertoires with anomalous nucleotide sharing, were excluded from co-occurrence clustering. TCRdb took this table from immuneACCESS and kept in-frame rearrangements with V and J called. Such tables lack part of the clones; where checked against another copy, unresolved V genes explain under half of the gap, and the rest is unexplained. D and trimming were read from the DNA, whereas the V and J calls and clone size are those reported in that table. The sample table records some 65,000 clones; around 62% of these occur just once. In total, the top ten clones hold about 3% of the sample.

The cohort consisted of some 670 healthy bone marrow donors. At the time of sampling, all cohort members were nominally healthy, though unrecorded immune exposures were likely present. The donor was CMV seronegative and was included in the group of 352 seronegative cohort members. Each donor provided a peripheral blood sample, and peripheral blood mononuclear cells were used for TCR beta sequencing. Genomic DNA was extracted from the blood cell samples with the Qiagen DNeasy Blood Extraction Kit. Note on this clone: The antigen it binds to is not known. Per-nucleotide qualities are absent, and no much larger clonotype sits a single base away.

Source material: PBMCs. The sequence links TRBV4-2 to TRBJ2-1; 7 central nucleotides agree with TRBD2. The clonotype comes from a man in his thirties or forties in good health and CMV-seronegative. The CDR3 region has the sequence CASQPIAGGGNEQFF. The DNA is TGTGCCAGCCAGCCCATAGCGGGCGGGGGCAATGAGCAGTTCTTC.